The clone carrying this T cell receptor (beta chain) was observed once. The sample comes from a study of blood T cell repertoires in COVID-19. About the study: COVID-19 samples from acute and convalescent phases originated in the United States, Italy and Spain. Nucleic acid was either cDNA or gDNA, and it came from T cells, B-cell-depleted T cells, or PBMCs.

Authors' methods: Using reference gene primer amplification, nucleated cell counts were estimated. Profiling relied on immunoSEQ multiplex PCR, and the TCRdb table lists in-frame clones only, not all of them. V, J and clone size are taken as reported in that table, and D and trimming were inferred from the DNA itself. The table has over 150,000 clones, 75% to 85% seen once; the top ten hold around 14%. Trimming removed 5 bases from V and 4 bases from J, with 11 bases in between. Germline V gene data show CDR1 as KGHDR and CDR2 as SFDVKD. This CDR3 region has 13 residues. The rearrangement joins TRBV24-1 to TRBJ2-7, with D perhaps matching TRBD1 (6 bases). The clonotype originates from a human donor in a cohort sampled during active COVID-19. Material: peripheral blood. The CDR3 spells CATSGTGSYEQYF. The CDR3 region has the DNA TGTGCCACCAGTGGTACAGGGTCTTACGAGCAGTACTTC.